The T cell receptor (beta chain) under discussion was sequenced for a study of human T cells and chemical hapten exposure. Study results and caveats: Significantly greater numbers of large CDR3 similarity clusters came from expanded TCRs than from controls. The number of TCRs above 1 in 1000 frequency did not change after DPC sensitization.

TCRdb called the RACE reads again in MiXCR, with one record for every CDR3 protein. The table includes 150,000 to 200,000 distinct CDR3 sequences, approximately 14% detected once. The time point was: patch test 1, 2 weeks after DPC sensitization. Treatment in this sample: therapeutic diphenylcyclopropenone sensitization with weekly scalp DPC. As for this clonotype: Antigen: not known.

The CDR3 spans 16 residues. The ends were cut back, 0 bases at V and 3 bases at J, with 13 bases in the middle. Per germline, CDR1 SGHRS and CDR2 YFSETQ. The source of this sequence is a woman in her twenties or thirties with alopecia areata. Some clones in this sample may be carry-over from other donors' samples. Sequencing was performed on whole blood, taken in connection with sensitization to the hapten diphenylcyclopropenone (DPC). The chain is built from TRBV5-1 and TRBJ1-3; D is undetermined. CDR3 DNA: TGCGCCAGCAGCTTGGATTCAGCGAAGGATGGAAACACCATATATTTT. Translating it yields CASSLDSAKDGNTIYF.